The rows below give T cell receptor beta chains drawn from one sample of a study of control samples from healthy donors and cancer patients. Assay used: immunoSEQ multiplex PCR; TCRdb lists only in-frame clones, some missing. The table includes fewer than 300,000 clones, over 70% detected once. What was sequenced was PBMCs. The receptor source for this set is a woman aged 55-70 years with lung cancer. CDR3s include the opening cysteine and the closing phenylalanine or tryptophan. Some rows mark clone size as missing; the rest say once, few, many or name a class of expanded clone.

TRBV5-4	TRBJ2-2	NA	CASSPRTSGNTGELFF
TRBV7-3	TRBJ2-2	NA	CASSPQPGPNTGELFF
TRBV27	TRBJ1-2	NA	CASSYRGIYGYTF
TRBV5-1	TRBJ1-2	NA	CASSLGDRGFYGYTF
TRBV30	TRBJ1-2	NA	CAWSGSGYGYTF
TRBV6-1	TRBJ1-6	NA	CASSGRAGRSSGNSPLHF
TRBV5-1	TRBJ1-1	NA	CASSPGTSGTEAFF
TRBV7-9	TRBJ1-4	few	CASSLGLGGSEKLFF
TRBV5-1	TRBJ1-6	NA	CASSLSQETAPLHF
TRBV29-1	TRBJ1-1	NA	CSVGTVRTEAFF